The T cell receptor beta chain described here comes from a study of neoadjuvant anti-PD-1 for oral cavity cancer. Study-wide background: Patients without progression got a fourth dose around day 43.

Trimming took off 1 base at V and 5 bases at J, with 7 bases between the two ends. Per the germline V gene, CDR1 is SGHDT and CDR2 is YYEEEE. The CDR3 sequence is 12 residues long. Regarding time point: after neoadjuvant nivolumab, at surgical resection. The patients had HPV-negative, locally advanced oral cavity squamous cell carcinoma. Analysis of PBMCs was direct, with no culture step. Most PBMC samples had 450 to 500 ng input DNA in six replicates. The protocol was immunoSEQ multiplex PCR, while the TCRdb copy is restricted to in-frame clones and leaves out a portion. The table lists 12,000 or so clones, over 70% of them singletons.

Here the sequenced sample was PBMCs, taken after nivolumab (anti-PD-1) treatment. This sequence joins TRBV5-6 and TRBJ2-7; D gene unclear. This clonotype originated in a person aged 35 to 85 with oral cavity squamous cell carcinoma. CDR3 protein: CASSLSGNEQYF. The CDR3 region has the DNA TGTGCCAGCAGCTTGTCGGGTAACGAGCAGTACTTC.